This is a list of T cell receptor beta chains from one sample in a study of T cell responses to AZD1222 COVID-19 vaccine. Profiled with immunoSEQ multiplex PCR; TCRdb holds only in-frame clones, not every one. The sample consists of approximately 85,000 clones, about 86% of them appearing once. This material consisted of peripheral blood, taken on day 0 of AZD1222 vaccination. These receptors were collected from an adult in good health. Each CDR3 is given with its conserved first and last residue. D genes are given only for firm matches. A clone size is listed for some rows: how often the clone was seen (once, few, many), or a class if it is expanded.

clone_size	d_call	v_call	j_call	cdr3_nt	cdr3_aa
.	.	TRBV7-9	TRBJ2-3	TGTGCCAGCAGCTTGTGGGCTGACCGCACAGATACGCAGTATTTT	CASSLWADRTDTQYF
.	.	TRBV9	TRBJ2-3	TGTGCCAGCAGCGTAGTCTGGGAGGCTAGCACAGATACGCAGTATTTT	CASSVVWEASTDTQYF
.	.	TRBV29-1	TRBJ2-2	TGCAGCGTTGGTGGGAGCACCGGGGAGCTGTTTTTT	CSVGGSTGELFF
.	.	TRBV25-1	TRBJ2-3	TGTGCCAGCAGGGACCTCGGCGATACGCAGTATTTT	CASRDLGDTQYF
once	.	TRBV29-1	TRBJ1-1	TGCAGCGTTCGGGAGGGGAACACTGAAGCTTTCTTT	CSVREGNTEAFF
.	TRBD1	TRBV2	TRBJ1-1	TGTGCCAGCAATCGACAGGGGGGGGACACTGAAGCTTTCTTT	CASNRQGGDTEAFF
.	.	TRBV7-2	TRBJ1-1	TGTGCCAGCAGCTCCAGCGGGGGACACACTGAAGCTTTCTTT	CASSSSGGHTEAFF
.	TRBD1	TRBV27	TRBJ2-6	TGTGCCAGCAGTCCCGCCGGGACAGGGTGGGCTGGGGCCAACGTCCTGACTTTC	CASSPAGTGWAGANVLTF
.	.	TRBV7-6	TRBJ2-7	TGTGCCAGCAGCTGGGGCCTTGAGGGCGAGCAGTACTTC	CASSWGLEGEQYF
.	TRBD2	TRBV27	TRBJ2-7	TGTGCCAGCAGTTTAGGGGCCGGGAGGACCTACGAGCAGTACTTC	CASSLGAGRTYEQYF
.	.	TRBV6-5	TRBJ1-1	TGTGCCAGCATCATCCCGGACAGACAGCTCTCAGCTTTCTTT	CASIIPDRQLSAFF
few	TRBD1	TRBV6-5	TRBJ2-5	TGTGCCAGCAGACCAGACAGGGGTCTCCAAGAGACCCAGTACTTC	CASRPDRGLQETQYF
.	TRBD1	TRBV6-5	TRBJ2-7	TGTGCCAGCAGCCCGGACAGGGTTTCCTACGAGCAGTACTTC	CASSPDRVSYEQYF
.	.	TRBV4-1	TRBJ1-6	TGCGCCAGCAGCCAAGACAGCAATTCACCCCTCCACTTT	CASSQDSNSPLHF
.	.	TRBV5-1	TRBJ2-1	TGCGCCAGCAGCTTGGAGGCTAGCTCCTACAATGAGCAGTTCTTC	CASSLEASSYNEQFF
.	.	TRBV5-4	TRBJ1-2	TGTGCCAGCAGCTCAGATAACTATGGCTACACCTTC	CASSSDNYGYTF
.	TRBD2	TRBV18	TRBJ2-7	TGTGCCAGCTCACCATCAAGCGGGGGGGCCTACGAGCAGTACTTC	CASSPSSGGAYEQYF
few	TRBD2	TRBV27	TRBJ2-1	TGTGCCAGCAGTCAGACTAGCGGGGGACCCTCAAATGAGCAGTTCTTC	CASSQTSGGPSNEQFF
.	TRBD2	TRBV30	TRBJ2-1	TGTGCCTGGGAGCGGGAGGGGCACAATGAGCAGTTCTTC	CAWEREGHNEQFF
.	.	TRBV7-2	TRBJ1-5	TGTGCCAGCAGCCGCAGTCGGGCAGGGCAGCCCCAGCATTTT	CASSRSRAGQPQHF
few	.	TRBV18	TRBJ1-2	TGTGCCAGCTCACCACCGGCGGATCGCTATGGCTACACCTTC	CASSPPADRYGYTF
few	.	TRBV10-3	TRBJ1-1	TGTGCCATCAGAGGCATACAGGGCTCTACAGCTTTCTTT	CAIRGIQGSTAFF
.	.	TRBV6-5	TRBJ1-1	TGTGCCAGCAGTTACTCTGGCCAGGGGATGACTGAAGCTTTCTTT	CASSYSGQGMTEAFF
.	.	TRBV19	TRBJ2-3	TGTGCCAGTAGTAGCGTTAGCACAGATACGCAGTATTTT	CASSSVSTDTQYF
once	TRBD1	TRBV4-2	TRBJ2-7	TGTGCCAGCAGCCCGATGTCGGGACAGGGGAGCCACGAGCAGTACTTC	CASSPMSGQGSHEQYF
.	.	TRBV6-4	TRBJ1-6	TGTGCCACCCCGACCGAGAGTAACTCCTATAATTCACCCCTCCACTTT	CATPTESNSYNSPLHF
.	TRBD2	TRBV15	TRBJ2-5	TGTGCCACCAGTTCTAGCGGGAGGTCTCGTTGGGGAGAGACCCAGTACTTC	CATSSSGRSRWGETQYF
.	.	TRBV29-1	TRBJ1-2	TGCAGCGCCGATTCGGGGGCTAGGTATGGCTACACCTTC	CSADSGARYGYTF
.	.	TRBV5-4	TRBJ2-1	TGTGCCAGCAGCCGGACCCTGACAGTTTCGGGGTACAATGAGCAGTTCTTC	CASSRTLTVSGYNEQFF
.	.	TRBV30	TRBJ1-2	TGTGCCTGGAGTGGAGGGGCGCGAGGCTACACCTTC	CAWSGGARGYTF
.	.	TRBV10-1	TRBJ1-1	TGCGCCAGCAGTCCGGGCTGGACAGCAAAGAACACTGAAGCTTTCTTT	CASSPGWTAKNTEAFF
.	.	TRBV5-4	TRBJ2-7	TGTGCCAGCAGCTTGTCTACAGGTCCCTTATACGAGCAGTACTTC	CASSLSTGPLYEQYF
.	TRBD2	TRBV30	TRBJ2-3	TGTGCCTGGAGTGAGACTAGCGGGCCGCCAGATACGCAGTATTTT	CAWSETSGPPDTQYF
.	TRBD1	TRBV12-5	TRBJ2-7	TGTGCTAGTGGTTCGGGACAGGGAGGATACGAGCAGTACTTC	CASGSGQGGYEQYF
.	.	TRBV15	TRBJ1-5	TGTGCCACCAGCCTCGGGGGGGATCAGCCCCAGCATTTT	CATSLGGDQPQHF
.	TRBD1	TRBV2	TRBJ1-6	TGTGCCAGCCGCACAGGGGCCAATTCACCCCTCCACTTT	CASRTGANSPLHF
.	.	TRBV3-1/TRBV3-2	TRBJ2-1	TGTGCCAGCAGCCATCGGATCGGGGGCTTCGATTTAAATGAGCAGTTCTTC	CASSHRIGGFDLNEQFF
.	TRBD1	TRBV7-2	TRBJ1-2	TGTGCCAGCAGCTTAGGAGGGGGACGGACAGGGGACGGCTACACCTTC	CASSLGGGRTGDGYTF
.	TRBD1	TRBV19	TRBJ2-7	TGTGCCAGTAGTATATTGGGGACAGCCCTTGGCGAGCAGTACTTC	CASSILGTALGEQYF
.	.	TRBV5-1	TRBJ2-2	TGCGCCAGCAGCTGGGACACCGGGGAGCTGTTTTTT	CASSWDTGELFF
.	.	TRBV30	TRBJ1-1	TGTGCCTGGAGTGGGGATCTGAACACTGAAGCTTTCTTT	CAWSGDLNTEAFF
.	.	TRBV7-8	TRBJ1-5	TGTGCCAGCAGCCAAAGATTCCGCCAGCCCCAGCATTTT	CASSQRFRQPQHF
.	.	TRBV5-1	TRBJ2-1	TGCGCCAGCAGCTTGTGGGACCCCGCAGGGAACCCCTACAATGAGCAGTTCTTC	CASSLWDPAGNPYNEQFF
.	.	TRBV19	TRBJ1-5	TGTGCCAGTAGTATTAGCAATCAGCCCCAGCATTTT	CASSISNQPQHF
.	.	TRBV2	TRBJ1-1	TGTGCCAGCAGTGAGAGGGGGAGGAACACTGAAGCTTTCTTT	CASSERGRNTEAFF
once	.	TRBV6-5	TRBJ2-3	TGTGCCAGCAGTTACTCGTCAGGGATCGGCACAGATACGCAGTATTTT	CASSYSSGIGTDTQYF
.	TRBD2	TRBV19	TRBJ2-2	TGTGCCAGTAGTCCCGGGACTAGGTCCACCGGGGAGCTGTTTTTT	CASSPGTRSTGELFF
.	TRBD2	TRBV5-1	TRBJ2-1	TGCGCCAGCAGCTCGCTAGCGGCTAATTTCAATGAGCAGTTCTTC	CASSSLAANFNEQFF
.	TRBD1	TRBV4-1	TRBJ2-2	TGCGCCAGCAGCCTGGGACAGCTGAACACCGGGGAGCTGTTTTTT	CASSLGQLNTGELFF
.	.	TRBV6-5	TRBJ2-1	TGTGCCAGCAGTCCGGCGGGGCCGATACCCAATGAGCAGTTCTTC	CASSPAGPIPNEQFF
.	.	TRBV2	TRBJ2-6	TGTGCCAGCAGACCTCGAGGGAACTCTGGGGCCAACGTCCTGACTTTC	CASRPRGNSGANVLTF
.	.	TRBV5-5	TRBJ1-5	TGTGCCAGCAGCCCCGACAACGACAGCAATCAGCCCCAGCATTTT	CASSPDNDSNQPQHF
.	.	TRBV2	TRBJ2-2	TGTGCCAGCAGTTCCAAAGGAGGGGAGCTGTTTTTT	CASSSKGGELFF